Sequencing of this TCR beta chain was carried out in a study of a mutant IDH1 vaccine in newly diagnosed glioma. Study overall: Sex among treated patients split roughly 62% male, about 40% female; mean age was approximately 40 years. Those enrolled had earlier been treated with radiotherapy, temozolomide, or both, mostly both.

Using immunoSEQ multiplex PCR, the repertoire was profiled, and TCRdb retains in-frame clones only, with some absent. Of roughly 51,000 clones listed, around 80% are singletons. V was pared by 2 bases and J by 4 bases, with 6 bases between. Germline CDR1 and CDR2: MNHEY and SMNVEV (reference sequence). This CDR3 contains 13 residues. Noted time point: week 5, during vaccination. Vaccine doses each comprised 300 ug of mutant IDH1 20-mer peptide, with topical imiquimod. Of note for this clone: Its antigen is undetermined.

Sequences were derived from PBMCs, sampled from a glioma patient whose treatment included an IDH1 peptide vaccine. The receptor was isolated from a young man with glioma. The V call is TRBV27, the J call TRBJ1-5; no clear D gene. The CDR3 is CASSLRENQPQHF. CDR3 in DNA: TGTGCCAGCAGTTTACGGGAGAATCAGCCCCAGCATTTT.